This record covers a single T cell receptor (beta chain). The target antigen is unknown. The repertoire was sequenced with immunoSEQ multiplex PCR; TCRdb's copy has only in-frame clones and lacks some. The sample records about 130,000 clones, less than 90% being singletons. This CDR3 is built from 13 residues. With 9 bases clipped from V and 1 base from J, the junction kept 5 bases outside the gene matches. Germline V CDR1 and CDR2: ENHRY, SYGVKD. The data originate from a study of cytotoxic CD8 clonotypes in ibrutinib-treated CLL. For the study at large: For this cohort, patients were about a dozen relapsed/refractory and around 15 treatment-naive, while 17 were IGHV unmutated. Whole-study results and caveats: Samples from sustained-remission and progressing patients were taken at different times. Patients had baseline clonality above age-matched healthy donors, and this clonality moved with circulating CD8+ T-cell counts. At ibrutinib response, clonality increased, and at progression it declined back toward baseline.

This sequence was found in a human donor with chronic lymphocytic leukemia. The chain links TRBV10-3 to TRBJ1-1; 7 nucleotides match TRBD1. Sequences were derived from PBMCs, sampled after 24 months of ibrutinib treatment. The CDR3 loop reads CAITTGANTEAFF. The CDR3 region has the DNA TGTGCCATAACAACAGGGGCGAACACTGAAGCTTTCTTT.